This TCR beta chain was identified in a study of T-cell reconstitution after alpha-beta-depleted transplantation in children. Germline CDR1 reads LGHDT; CDR2 reads YNNKEL (reference sequence). The CDR3 covers 14 residues. V lost 4 bases and J lost 1, with 8 bases in between. This clonotype was recorded many times. Unique molecular identifiers were used to barcode this TCRbeta library. TCRdb fed the PCR reads into MiXCR, producing one record per CDR3 protein. Among roughly 220,000 distinct CDR3 sequences, approximately 9.8% were seen once, and the ten largest hold approximately 5%. The sample consisted of PBMCs from the stem cell graft donor, taken from the stem cell graft. The rearrangement joins TRBV3-1 to TRBJ1-3; no reliable D call. This receptor was taken from a human donor who donated a stem cell graft to a child with SCID. The CDR3, as DNA: TGTGCCAGCAGCCCGCTCGGATCTGGAAACACCATATATTTT. This gives the protein CASSPLGSGNTIYF.